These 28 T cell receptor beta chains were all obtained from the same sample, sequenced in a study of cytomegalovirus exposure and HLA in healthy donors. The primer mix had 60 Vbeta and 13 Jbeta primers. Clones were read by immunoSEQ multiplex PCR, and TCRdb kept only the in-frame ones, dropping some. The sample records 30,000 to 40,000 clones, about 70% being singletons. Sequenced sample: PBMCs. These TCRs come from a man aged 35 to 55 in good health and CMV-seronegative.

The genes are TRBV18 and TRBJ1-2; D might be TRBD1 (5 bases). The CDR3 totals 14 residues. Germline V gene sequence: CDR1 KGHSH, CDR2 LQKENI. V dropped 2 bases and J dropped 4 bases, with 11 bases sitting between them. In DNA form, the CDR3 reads TGTGCCAGCTCACCAGGGCAGGGCCGCTATGGCTACACCTTC. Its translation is CASSPGQGRYGYTF.

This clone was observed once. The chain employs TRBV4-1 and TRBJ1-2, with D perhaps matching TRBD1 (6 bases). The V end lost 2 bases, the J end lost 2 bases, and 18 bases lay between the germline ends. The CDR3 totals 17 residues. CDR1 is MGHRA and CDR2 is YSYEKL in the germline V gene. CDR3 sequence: CASSQLPGRGTNYGYTF. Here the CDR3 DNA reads TGCGCCAGCAGCCAACTCCCGGGCAGGGGTACCAACTATGGCTACACCTTC.

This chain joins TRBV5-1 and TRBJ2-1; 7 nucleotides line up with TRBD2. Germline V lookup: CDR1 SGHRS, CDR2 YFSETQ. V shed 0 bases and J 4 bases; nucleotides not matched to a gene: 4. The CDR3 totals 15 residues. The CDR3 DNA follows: TGCGCCAGCAGCTTGGTGGGGGGGATTTACAATGAGCAGTTCTTC. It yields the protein CASSLVGGIYNEQFF.

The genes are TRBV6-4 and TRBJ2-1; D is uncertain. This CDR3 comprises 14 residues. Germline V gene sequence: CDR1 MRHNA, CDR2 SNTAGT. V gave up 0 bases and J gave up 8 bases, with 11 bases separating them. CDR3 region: CASSDSSESYEQFF. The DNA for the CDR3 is TGTGCCAGCAGTGACTCCAGCGAGTCGTATGAGCAGTTCTTC.

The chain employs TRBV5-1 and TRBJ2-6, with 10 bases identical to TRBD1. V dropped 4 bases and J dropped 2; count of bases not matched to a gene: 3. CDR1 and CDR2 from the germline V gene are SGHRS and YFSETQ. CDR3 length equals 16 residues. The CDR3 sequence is CASSDGQGAGANVLTF. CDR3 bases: TGCGCCAGCAGCGATGGACAGGGGGCTGGGGCCAACGTCCTGACTTTC.

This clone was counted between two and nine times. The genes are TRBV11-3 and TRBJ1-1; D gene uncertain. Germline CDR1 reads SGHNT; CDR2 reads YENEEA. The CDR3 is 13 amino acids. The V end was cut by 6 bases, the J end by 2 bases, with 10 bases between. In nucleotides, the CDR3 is TGTGCCAGCAGTCCGGGATTCAACACTGAAGCTTTCTTT. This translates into CASSPGFNTEAFF. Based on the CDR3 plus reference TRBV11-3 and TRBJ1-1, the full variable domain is EAGVVQSPRYKIIEKKQPVAFWCNPISGHNTLYWYLQNLGQGPELLIRYENEEAVDDSQLPKDRFSAERLKGVDSTLKIQPAELGDSAVYLCASSPGFNTEAFFGQGTRLTVV.

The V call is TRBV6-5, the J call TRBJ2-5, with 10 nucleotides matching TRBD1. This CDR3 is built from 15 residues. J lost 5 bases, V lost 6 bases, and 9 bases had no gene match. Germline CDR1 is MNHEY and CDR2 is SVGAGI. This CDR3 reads CASSNDRGLEETQYF. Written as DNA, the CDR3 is TGTGCCAGCAGCAACGACAGGGGGCTTGAGGAGACCCAGTACTTC.

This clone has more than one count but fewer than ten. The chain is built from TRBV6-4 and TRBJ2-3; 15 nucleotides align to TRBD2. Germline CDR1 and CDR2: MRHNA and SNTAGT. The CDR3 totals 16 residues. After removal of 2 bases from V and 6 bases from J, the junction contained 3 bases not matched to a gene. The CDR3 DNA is TGTGCCAGCAGTGACAGGACTAGCGGGGGGGCGGATACGCAGTATTTT. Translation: CASSDRTSGGADTQYF.

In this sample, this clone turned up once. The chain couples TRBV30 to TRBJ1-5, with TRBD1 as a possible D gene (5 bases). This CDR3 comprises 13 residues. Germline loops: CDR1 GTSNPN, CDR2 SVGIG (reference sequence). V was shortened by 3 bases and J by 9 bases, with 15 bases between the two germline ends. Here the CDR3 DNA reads TGTGCCTGGAGCTTGACAGAATACGGGCCCCAGCATTTT. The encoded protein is CAWSLTEYGPQHF.

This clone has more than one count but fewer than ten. CDR3 loop: CASSYSKSQNTEAFF. The CDR3 nucleotides read TGTGCCAGCAGTTACTCGAAGTCACAGAACACTGAAGCTTTCTTT. The gene calls are TRBV6-5 and TRBJ1-1; D gene unclear. Trimming took off 0 bases at V and 1 base at J, with 9 bases between the two ends. Germline CDR1 is MNHEY and CDR2 is SVGAGI. The CDR3 runs to 15 residues.

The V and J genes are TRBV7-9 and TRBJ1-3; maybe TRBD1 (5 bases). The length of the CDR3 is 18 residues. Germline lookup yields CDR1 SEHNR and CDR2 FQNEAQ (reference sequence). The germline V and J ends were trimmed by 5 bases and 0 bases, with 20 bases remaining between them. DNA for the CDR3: TGTGCCAGCAGCCACAGAAAGGACAAATCGTCCTCTGGAAACACCATATATTTT. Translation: CASSHRKDKSSSGNTIYF.

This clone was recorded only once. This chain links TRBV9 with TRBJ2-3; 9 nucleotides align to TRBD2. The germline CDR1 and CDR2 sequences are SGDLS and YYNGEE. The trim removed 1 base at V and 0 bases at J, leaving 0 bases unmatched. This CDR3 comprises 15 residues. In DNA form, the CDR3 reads TGTGCCAGCAGCGTAAGCGGGGGGAGCACAGATACGCAGTATTTT. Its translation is CASSVSGGSTDTQYF.

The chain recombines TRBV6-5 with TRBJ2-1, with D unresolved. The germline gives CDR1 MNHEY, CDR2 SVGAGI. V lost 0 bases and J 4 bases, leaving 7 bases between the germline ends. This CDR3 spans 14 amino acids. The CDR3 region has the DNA TGTGCCAGCAGTTACTCGTCACTATACAATGAGCAGTTCTTC. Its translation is CASSYSSLYNEQFF.

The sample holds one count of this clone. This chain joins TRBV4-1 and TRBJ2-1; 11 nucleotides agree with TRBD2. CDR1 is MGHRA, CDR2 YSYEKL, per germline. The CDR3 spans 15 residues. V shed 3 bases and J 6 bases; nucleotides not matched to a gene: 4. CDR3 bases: TGCGCCAGCAGCCAGTATAGCGGGGGGGCCAATGAGCAGTTCTTC. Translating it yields CASSQYSGGANEQFF.

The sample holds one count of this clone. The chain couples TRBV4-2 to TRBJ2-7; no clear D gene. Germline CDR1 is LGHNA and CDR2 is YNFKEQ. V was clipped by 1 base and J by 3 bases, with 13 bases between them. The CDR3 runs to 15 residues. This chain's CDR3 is CASSQAPAAHYEQYF. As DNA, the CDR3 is TGTGCCAGCAGCCAAGCCCCTGCTGCACACTACGAGCAGTACTTC.

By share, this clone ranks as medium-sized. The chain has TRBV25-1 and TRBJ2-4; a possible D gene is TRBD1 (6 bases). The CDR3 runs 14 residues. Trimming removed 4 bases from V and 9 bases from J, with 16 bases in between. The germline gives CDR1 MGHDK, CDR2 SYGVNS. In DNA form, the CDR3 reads TGTGCCAGCAGTGGCCACCGGGACACCGGCATTCAGTACTTC. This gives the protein CASSGHRDTGIQYF. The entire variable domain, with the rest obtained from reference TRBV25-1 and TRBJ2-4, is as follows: EADIYQTPRYLVIGTGKKITLECSQTMGHDKMYWYQQDPGMELHLIHYSYGVNSTEKGDLSSESTVSRIRTEHFPLTLESARPSHTSQYLCASSGHRDTGIQYFGAGTRLSVL.

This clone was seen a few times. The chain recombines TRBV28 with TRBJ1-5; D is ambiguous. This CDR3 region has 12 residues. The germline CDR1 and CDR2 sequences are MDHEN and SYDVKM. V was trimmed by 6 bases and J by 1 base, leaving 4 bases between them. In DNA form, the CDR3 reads TGTGCCAGCAGCCCGAGCAATCAGCCCCAGCATTTT. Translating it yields CASSPSNQPQHF.

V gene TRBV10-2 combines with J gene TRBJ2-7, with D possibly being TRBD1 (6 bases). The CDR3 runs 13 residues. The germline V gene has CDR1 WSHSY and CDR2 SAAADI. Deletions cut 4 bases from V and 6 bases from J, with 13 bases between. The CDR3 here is CASSAAGAAEQYF. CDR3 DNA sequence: TGCGCCAGCAGTGCGGCAGGGGCTGCCGAGCAGTACTTC.

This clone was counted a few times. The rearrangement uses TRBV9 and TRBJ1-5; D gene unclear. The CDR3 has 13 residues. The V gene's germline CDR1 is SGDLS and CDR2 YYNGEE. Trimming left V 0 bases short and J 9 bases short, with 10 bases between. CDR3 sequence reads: CASSVALRGPQHF. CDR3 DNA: TGTGCCAGCAGCGTAGCTCTCCGAGGGCCCCAGCATTTT. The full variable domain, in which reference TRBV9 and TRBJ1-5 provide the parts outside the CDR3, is DSGVTQTPKHLITATGQRVTLRCSPRSGDLSVYWYQQSLDQGLQFLIQYYNGEERAKGNILERFSAQQFPDLHSELNLSSLELGDSALYFCASSVALRGPQHFGDGTRLSIL.

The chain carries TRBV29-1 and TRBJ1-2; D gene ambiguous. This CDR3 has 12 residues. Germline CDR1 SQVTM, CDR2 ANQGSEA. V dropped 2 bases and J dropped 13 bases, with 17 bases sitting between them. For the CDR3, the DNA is TGCAGCGTTGAAAACTCAGGCCTATTCTTCACCTTC. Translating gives CSVENSGLFFTF. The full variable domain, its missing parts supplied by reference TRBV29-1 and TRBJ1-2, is SAVISQKPSRDICQRGTSLTIQCQVDSQVTMMFWYRQQPGQSLTLIATANQGSEATYESGFVIDKFPISRPNLTFSTLTVSNMSPEDSSIYLCSVENSGLFFTFGSGTRLTVV.

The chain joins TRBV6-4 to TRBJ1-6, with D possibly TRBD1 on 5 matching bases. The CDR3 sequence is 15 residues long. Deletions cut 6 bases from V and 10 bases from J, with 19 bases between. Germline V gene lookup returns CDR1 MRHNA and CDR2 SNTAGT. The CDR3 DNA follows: TGTGCCAGCAGCCCCAAGCCAGACAGTAACTCACCCCTCCACTTT. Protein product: CASSPKPDSNSPLHF.

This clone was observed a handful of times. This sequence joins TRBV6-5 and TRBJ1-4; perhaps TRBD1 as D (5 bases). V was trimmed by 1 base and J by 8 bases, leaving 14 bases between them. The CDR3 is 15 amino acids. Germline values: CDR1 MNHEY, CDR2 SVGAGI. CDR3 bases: TGTGCCAGCAGTTACTTGTCGCAGGGCGGAGAAAAACTGTTTTTT. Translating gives CASSYLSQGGEKLFF.

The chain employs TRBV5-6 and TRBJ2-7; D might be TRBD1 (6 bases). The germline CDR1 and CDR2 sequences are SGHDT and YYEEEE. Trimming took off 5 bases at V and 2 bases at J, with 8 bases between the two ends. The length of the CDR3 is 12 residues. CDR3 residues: CASSRTAYEQYF. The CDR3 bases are TGTGCCAGCAGTCGGACAGCCTACGAGCAGTACTTC.

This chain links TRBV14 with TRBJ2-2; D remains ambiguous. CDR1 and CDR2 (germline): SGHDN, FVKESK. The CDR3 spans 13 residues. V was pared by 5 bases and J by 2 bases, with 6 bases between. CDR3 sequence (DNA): TGTGCCAGCAGCTCCCAAAACACCGGGGAGCTGTTTTTT. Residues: CASSSQNTGELFF.

This chain's CDR3 is CASSNFGPTGGYTF. The CDR3 DNA reads as TGTGCCAGCAGCAACTTCGGGCCGACAGGGGGCTACACCTTC. The genes are TRBV28 and TRBJ1-2; 7 bases are shared with TRBD1. With 6 bases clipped from V and 8 bases from J, the junction kept 12 bases outside the gene matches. Per germline, CDR1 MDHEN and CDR2 SYDVKM. The CDR3 consists of 14 residues.

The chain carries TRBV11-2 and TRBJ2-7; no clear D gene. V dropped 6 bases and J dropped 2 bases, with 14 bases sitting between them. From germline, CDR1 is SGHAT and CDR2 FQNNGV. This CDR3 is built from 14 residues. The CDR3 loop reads CASRSWSLAYEQYF. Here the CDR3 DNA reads TGTGCCAGCAGATCGTGGAGTCTAGCCTACGAGCAGTACTTC.

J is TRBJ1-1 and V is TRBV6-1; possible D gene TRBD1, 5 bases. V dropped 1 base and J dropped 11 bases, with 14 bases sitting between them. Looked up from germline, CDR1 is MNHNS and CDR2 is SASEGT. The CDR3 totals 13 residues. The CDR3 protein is CASSEERGPWAFF. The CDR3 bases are TGTGCCAGCAGTGAAGAAAGGGGCCCCTGGGCTTTCTTT.

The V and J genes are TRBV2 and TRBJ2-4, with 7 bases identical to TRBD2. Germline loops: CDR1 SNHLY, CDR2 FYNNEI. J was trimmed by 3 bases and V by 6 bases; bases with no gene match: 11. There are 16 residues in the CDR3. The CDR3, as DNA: TGTGCCAGCAGGGGGAGGGGCAGGGAGGACAAAAACATTCAGTACTTC. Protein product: CASRGRGREDKNIQYF.